Listed below are T cell receptor beta chains from one sample, sequenced in a study of CD8 T cells in Susac syndrome. Each CDR3 protein gets one entry after TCRdb re-called the immunoSEQ multiplex PCR reads with MiXCR. The sample yields roughly 180,000 distinct CDR3 sequences, roughly 94% seen once. Sequenced: CD4+ T cells from PBMCs. Source of these receptors: a human donor with Susac syndrome. Both conserved end residues are part of each CDR3. Each record gives: clone size, J gene, D gene, V gene, CDR3 protein, CDR3 DNA. D genes are given only for firm matches. Clone size is stated in some rows and not others, as once, few, many or a class when expanded.

size: once
J: TRBJ1-2
D: TRBD1
V: TRBV18
CDR3: CASSSQGDFNYGYTF
DNA: TGTGCCAGCTCGTCCCAGGGGGACTTTAACTATGGCTACACCTTC

size: NA
J: TRBJ2-7
D: NA
V: TRBV5-6
CDR3: CASSFLTGVGSYEQYF
DNA: TGTGCCAGCAGCTTCCTTACGGGGGTAGGATCCTACGAGCAGTACTTC

size: NA
J: TRBJ1-1
D: NA
V: TRBV7-9
CDR3: CASSLGFVTEAFF
DNA: TGTGCCAGCAGCCTAGGGTTCGTCACTGAAGCTTTCTTT

size: NA
J: TRBJ2-5
D: NA
V: TRBV5-1
CDR3: CASSTPLETQYF
DNA: TGCGCCAGCAGCACTCCGTTGGAGACCCAGTACTTC

size: once
J: TRBJ2-1
D: NA
V: TRBV30
CDR3: CAWSVNHEQFF
DNA: TGTGCCTGGAGTGTAAACCATGAGCAGTTCTTC

size: NA
J: TRBJ1-5
D: TRBD1
V: TRBV28
CDR3: CASTGQGNQPQHF
DNA: TGTGCCAGCACGGGACAGGGCAATCAGCCCCAGCATTTT

size: NA
J: TRBJ2-2
D: NA
V: TRBV7-3
CDR3: CASSLRATGELFF
DNA: TGTGCCAGCAGCTTAAGGGCCACCGGGGAGCTGTTTTTT

size: NA
J: TRBJ1-2
D: NA
V: TRBV5-1
CDR3: CASSLIDRQNYGYTF
DNA: TGCGCCAGCAGCTTGATAGACAGACAAAACTATGGCTACACCTTC

size: NA
J: TRBJ1-1
D: NA
V: TRBV7-9
CDR3: CASSLDATGSRMNTEAFF
DNA: TGTGCCAGCAGCTTAGATGCGACAGGATCCCGGATGAACACTGAAGCTTTCTTT

size: NA
J: TRBJ2-5
D: NA
V: TRBV7-2
CDR3: CASSLEPRAGTQYF
DNA: TGTGCCAGCAGCTTAGAACCTAGGGCAGGGACCCAGTACTTC

size: NA
J: TRBJ2-5
D: NA
V: TRBV9
CDR3: CASSVDVGVKTQYF
DNA: TGTGCCAGCAGCGTAGATGTGGGCGTGAAGACCCAGTACTTC

size: NA
J: TRBJ2-5
D: TRBD1
V: TRBV5-1
CDR3: CASSVQGVYRETQYF
DNA: TGCGCCAGCAGCGTCCAGGGGGTTTATCGAGAGACCCAGTACTTC

size: once
J: TRBJ1-1
D: TRBD1
V: TRBV19
CDR3: CASHRTGETEAFF
DNA: TGTGCCAGCCATCGAACAGGGGAAACTGAAGCTTTCTTT

size: NA
J: TRBJ2-7
D: NA
V: TRBV2
CDR3: CASSGGRYEQYF
DNA: TGTGCCAGCAGTGGTGGAAGGTACGAGCAGTACTTC

size: once
J: TRBJ2-1
D: NA
V: TRBV20-1
CDR3: CSARDDFGGSSYNEQFF
DNA: TGCAGTGCTAGAGACGACTTTGGCGGTAGCTCCTACAATGAGCAGTTCTTC

size: NA
J: TRBJ1-5
D: NA
V: TRBV9
CDR3: CASSGGDSTNQPQHF
DNA: TGTGCCAGCAGCGGGGGAGACAGCACCAATCAGCCCCAGCATTTT

size: NA
J: TRBJ1-5
D: TRBD1
V: TRBV10-3
CDR3: CAIGRDRGSNQPQHF
DNA: TGTGCCATCGGTCGGGACAGGGGAAGCAATCAGCCCCAGCATTTT

size: NA
J: TRBJ1-1
D: NA
V: TRBV29-1
CDR3: CSVDSQGAFF
DNA: TGCAGCGTTGATAGCCAGGGGGCTTTCTTT

size: once
J: TRBJ2-1
D: TRBD2
V: TRBV11-3
CDR3: CASSLGGGRQFF
DNA: TGTGCCAGCAGCCTGGGGGGGGGTCGGCAGTTCTTC

size: NA
J: TRBJ1-5
D: NA
V: TRBV12-3/TRBV12-4
CDR3: CASTLVQKNQPQHF
DNA: TGTGCCAGCACCCTGGTACAGAAAAATCAGCCCCAGCATTTT

size: once
J: TRBJ1-4
D: NA
V: TRBV12-3/TRBV12-4
CDR3: CASSFRGAVEKLFF
DNA: TGTGCCAGCAGTTTCCGGGGGGCGGTTGAAAAACTGTTTTTT

size: NA
J: TRBJ2-5
D: NA
V: TRBV5-1
CDR3: CASSLQVSQETQYF
DNA: TGCGCCAGCAGCTTGCAGGTCAGCCAAGAGACCCAGTACTTC

size: NA
J: TRBJ2-5
D: NA
V: TRBV29-1
CDR3: CSVATLYQETQYF
DNA: TGCAGCGTTGCGACTTTATACCAAGAGACCCAGTACTTC

size: NA
J: TRBJ1-5
D: NA
V: TRBV4-1
CDR3: CASSQGTGEQPQHF
DNA: TGCGCCAGCAGCCAAGGGACCGGAGAGCAGCCCCAGCATTTT

size: NA
J: TRBJ2-1
D: TRBD2
V: TRBV2
CDR3: CASSELLAGNEQFF
DNA: TGTGCCAGCAGTGAACTGCTAGCGGGCAATGAGCAGTTCTTC

size: NA
J: TRBJ2-3
D: NA
V: TRBV20-1
CDR3: CSARKDRSTDTQYF
DNA: TGCAGTGCTAGGAAGGACAGATCGACAGATACGCAGTATTTT

size: NA
J: TRBJ1-5
D: NA
V: TRBV12-3/TRBV12-4
CDR3: CASSSQAGLEPQHF
DNA: TGTGCCAGCAGCAGCCAGGCGGGCCTCGAGCCCCAGCATTTT

size: NA
J: TRBJ2-2
D: TRBD1
V: TRBV6-6
CDR3: CASQTGGEGTGELFF
DNA: TGTGCCAGCCAAACAGGGGGCGAGGGCACCGGGGAGCTGTTTTTT

size: NA
J: TRBJ2-5
D: NA
V: TRBV18
CDR3: CASSPRNQGQETQYF
DNA: TGTGCCAGCTCACCACGAAATCAGGGCCAAGAGACCCAGTACTTC

size: NA
J: TRBJ2-5
D: NA
V: TRBV20-1
CDR3: CSALTQAQETQYF
DNA: TGCAGTGCTTTAACGCAAGCACAAGAGACCCAGTACTTC

size: NA
J: TRBJ1-4
D: NA
V: TRBV7-8
CDR3: CASSPDRLPEKLFF
DNA: TGTGCCAGCAGCCCGGACCGACTACCCGAAAAACTGTTTTTT

size: NA
J: TRBJ2-7
D: TRBD1
V: TRBV27
CDR3: CASSRDRFYEQYF
DNA: TGTGCCAGCAGCCGGGACAGATTTTACGAGCAGTACTTC

size: NA
J: TRBJ2-2
D: NA
V: TRBV29-1
CDR3: CSVARGGTGELFF
DNA: TGCAGCGTTGCCAGGGGGGGGACCGGGGAGCTGTTTTTT

size: NA
J: TRBJ1-6
D: NA
V: TRBV4-2
CDR3: CASSQGHLNSPLHF
DNA: TGTGCCAGCAGCCAGGGCCATCTTAATTCACCCCTCCACTTT